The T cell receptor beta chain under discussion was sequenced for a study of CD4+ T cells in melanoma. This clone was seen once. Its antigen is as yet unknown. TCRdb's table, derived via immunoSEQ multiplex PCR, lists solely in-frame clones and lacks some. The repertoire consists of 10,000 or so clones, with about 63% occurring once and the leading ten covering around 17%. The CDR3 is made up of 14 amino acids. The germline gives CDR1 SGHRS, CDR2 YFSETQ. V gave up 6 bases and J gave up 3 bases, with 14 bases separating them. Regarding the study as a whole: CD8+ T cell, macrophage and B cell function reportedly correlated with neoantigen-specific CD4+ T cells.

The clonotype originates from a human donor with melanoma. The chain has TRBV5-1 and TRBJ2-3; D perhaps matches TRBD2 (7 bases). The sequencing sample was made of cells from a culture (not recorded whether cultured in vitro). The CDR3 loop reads CASTRGGLTDTQYF. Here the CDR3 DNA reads TGCGCCAGCACCCGCGGGGGCCTGACAGATACGCAGTATTTT.